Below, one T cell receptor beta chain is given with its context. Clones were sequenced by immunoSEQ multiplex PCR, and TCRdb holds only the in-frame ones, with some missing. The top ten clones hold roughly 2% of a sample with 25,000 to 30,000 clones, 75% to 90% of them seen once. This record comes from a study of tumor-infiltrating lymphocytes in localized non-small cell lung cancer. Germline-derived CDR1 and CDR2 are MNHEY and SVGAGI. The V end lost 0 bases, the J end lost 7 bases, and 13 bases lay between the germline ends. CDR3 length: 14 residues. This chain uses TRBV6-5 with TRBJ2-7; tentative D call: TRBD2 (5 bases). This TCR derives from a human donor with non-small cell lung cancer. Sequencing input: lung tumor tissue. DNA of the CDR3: TGTGCCAGCAGTTACTCGATCGGGATGTGGGAGCAGTACTTC. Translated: CASSYSIGMWEQYF.